This paragraph reports one T cell receptor (beta chain). This clonotype was detected many times. The antigen this receptor binds is unknown. No base qualities exist here, and no much larger clone lies one base off it. Ophthalmopathy patients had moderately to severely active disease, Clinical Activity Score of at least 3, NOSPECS grade of at least 4, and duration under 3 months. The study excluded patients with uncontrolled infections, other autoimmune diseases, pregnancy or lactation. Clinical symptoms, serum thyroxine and TRAb, thyroid ultrasound, and orbital computed tomography formed the basis for the diagnoses. PBMCs were separated from 8 to 10 ml of fresh peripheral blood using Ficoll-Paque density gradient centrifugation. Trizol reagent was used to extract total RNA, and RNA quality was then checked on an Agilent 2100 Bioanalyzer. This sample stems from a study of T cells in Graves' hyperthyroidism and ophthalmopathy (dated by TCRdb to about 2019). General notes on the study: Peripheral blood was sampled at the time of initial diagnosis, prior to any treatment. The study also compared thyroid tissue and blood T-cell repertoires from more than 5 Graves' hyperthyroidism patients. The 100 or so discovery patients were randomly split 7:3 into training and test sets. The paper describes TCR Vbeta CDR3 sequencing of about 140 peripheral blood samples, made up of 43 ophthalmopathy patients, around 78 hyperthyroidism patients and 17 progressor patients. Prospective prediction of ophthalmopathy was tested in an independent validation cohort of about 19 hyperthyroidism patients and approximately 17 patients who later progressed to ophthalmopathy. To identify TCR V-J signatures that set the groups apart, the researchers used a discovery cohort of 100 patients, made up of 40 to 45 with Graves' ophthalmopathy and 57 with stable Graves' hyperthyroidism. Following sampling, methimazole starting at 30 mg daily was given to hyperthyroidism patients, and high-dose intravenous methylprednisolone was given to ophthalmopathy patients. What the research found in general, with its limitations: No statistical method was used to fix the sample size in advance, and group allocation was not hidden from the investigators. Blood samples also contained most of the expanded thyroid clonotypes (frequency above 0.001), which suggests that blood repertoires may reflect thyroid immune responses. In validation, the model predicted progression to ophthalmopathy with just under 71% sensitivity and approximately 78% specificity, a median of about 6 months before onset. A 13 V-J signature model separated ophthalmopathy from stable hyperthyroidism, with approximately 87% sensitivity and roughly 81% specificity in cross-validation and 80%/75% in testing.

CDR1 and CDR2 were assigned from the germline V gene (reference sequence) as DFQATT and SNEGSKA. The CDR3, cysteine through phenylalanine, is 12 amino acids long. Just CDR3 DNA is preserved here, 36 bases in frame from base 1. Trimming costs V 0 bases and J 5 bases, and their ends lie 7 bases apart. The TCR beta CDR3 regions were amplified from RNA transcripts. For the first round of RT-PCR on the TCR CDR3, the HTBI primer set was used together with the Qiagen OneStep RT-PCR kit. A second multiplex PCR round built the libraries, followed by size selection and purification. The libraries were sequenced on an Illumina HiSeq2000 using paired-end 100 bp reads. The authors' pipeline ran thus. SOAPnuke was used to process the raw data, with reads discarded if the reads contained adapters or uncalled bases, had a mean Phred below 15, or lacked an exact constant-primer or identifier match. COPE v1.2.5 was used to merge high-quality paired reads, and clonotypes were defined as unique nucleotide sequences. MiTCR v1.1 was used to align clonotypes to the IMGT TRBV, TRBD and TRBJ reference segments. Analysis was restricted to V-J combinations with a frequency above 0.0001, which covered about 99% of repertoires. A TCS score was defined as the ratio of F50 (clonal expansion) to E x V (chaos), with BLOSUM62-based TCRdist applied between CDR3 peptides within each V-J. Welch's t-statistics and random forest reduced 500 to 650 V-J features to 10 to 15, which were used in a naive Bayes classifier (R e1071). TCRdb handled the public reads itself, with Q25 trimming in fastp and clone calling in MiXCR, and kept productive beta chains. Entries that share a CDR3 protein sequence are merged under the most common genes and DNA. TCRdb's processing, not the study's, gives the V and J calls here. In this sample the table shows a few hundred thousand distinct CDR3 sequences, roughly 19% of which occur a single time. The ten largest clones capture about two fifths of the sample.

The sequenced material came from blood. The V and J segments used are TRBV20-1 and TRBJ1-2, with the D gene not confidently named. This clonotype was sampled from a man aged 45-65 years with Graves' ophthalmopathy. The nucleotides read TGCAGTGCTAGAGATCAGTGGTATGGCTACACCTTC. It specifies CSARDQWYGYTF.